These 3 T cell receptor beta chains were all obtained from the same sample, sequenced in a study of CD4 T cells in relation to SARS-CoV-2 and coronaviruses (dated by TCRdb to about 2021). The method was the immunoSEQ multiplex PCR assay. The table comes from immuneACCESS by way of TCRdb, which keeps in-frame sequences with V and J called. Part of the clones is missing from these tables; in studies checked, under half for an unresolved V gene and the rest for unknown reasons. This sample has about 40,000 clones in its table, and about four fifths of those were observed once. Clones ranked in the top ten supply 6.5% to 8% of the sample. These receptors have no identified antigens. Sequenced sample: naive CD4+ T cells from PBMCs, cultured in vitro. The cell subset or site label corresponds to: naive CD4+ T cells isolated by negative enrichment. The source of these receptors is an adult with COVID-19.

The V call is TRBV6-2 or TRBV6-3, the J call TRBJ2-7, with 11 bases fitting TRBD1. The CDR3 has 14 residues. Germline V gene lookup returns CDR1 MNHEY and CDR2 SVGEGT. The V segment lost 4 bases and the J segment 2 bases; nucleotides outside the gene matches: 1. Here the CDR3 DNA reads TGTGCCAGCAGTTCGGGACAGGGGGCCTACGAGCAGTACTTC. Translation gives CASSSGQGAYEQYF.

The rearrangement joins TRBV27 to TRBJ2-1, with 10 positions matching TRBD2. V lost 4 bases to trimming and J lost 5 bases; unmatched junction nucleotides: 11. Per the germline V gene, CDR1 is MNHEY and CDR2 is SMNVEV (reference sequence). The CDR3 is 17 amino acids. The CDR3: CASSSRQGLAVNNEQFF. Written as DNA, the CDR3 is TGTGCCAGCAGTTCAAGACAAGGACTAGCGGTAAACAATGAGCAGTTCTTC.

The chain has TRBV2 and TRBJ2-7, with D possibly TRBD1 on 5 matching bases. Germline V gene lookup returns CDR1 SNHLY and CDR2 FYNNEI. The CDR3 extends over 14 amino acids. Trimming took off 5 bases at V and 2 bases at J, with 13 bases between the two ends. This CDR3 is CASSRYQGPYEQYF. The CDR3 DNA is TGTGCCAGCAGTAGGTATCAGGGTCCCTACGAGCAGTACTTC.